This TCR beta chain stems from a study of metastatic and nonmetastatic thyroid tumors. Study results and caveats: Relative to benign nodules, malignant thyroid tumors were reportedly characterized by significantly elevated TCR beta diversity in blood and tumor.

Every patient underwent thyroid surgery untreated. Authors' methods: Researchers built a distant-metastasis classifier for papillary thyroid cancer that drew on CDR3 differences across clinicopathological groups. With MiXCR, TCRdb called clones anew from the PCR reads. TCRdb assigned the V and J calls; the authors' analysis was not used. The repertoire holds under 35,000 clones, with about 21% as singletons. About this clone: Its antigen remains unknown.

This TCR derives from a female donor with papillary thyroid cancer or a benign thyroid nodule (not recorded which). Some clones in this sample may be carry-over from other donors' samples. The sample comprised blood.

The CDR3 spells CASSIEQSGGYTF. In DNA, the CDR3 is TGTGCCAGCAGCATAGAACAGAGCGGAGGCTACACCTTC. This chain uses TRBV7-9 with TRBJ1-2; no definite D call. The germline CDR1 and CDR2 sequences are SEHNR and FQNEAQ (reference sequence). The CDR3 runs to 13 residues. Trimming took 5 bases from V and 8 from J, leaving 15 bases between them.